Following are 10 T cell receptor beta chains from one sample sequenced in a study of CD8+ T cells in alopecia areata (dated by TCRdb to the late 2010s). Interpreted using the paper, the time point label stands for: around 26 weeks on oral tofacitinib. This specimen's treatment or condition label, per the study, means: oral pan-JAK inhibitor, 5-10 mg twice daily. Receptor amplification or capture employed the immunoSEQ multiplex PCR assay. RNA was extracted from all samples and reverse transcribed into cDNA as template for TCR sequencing. TCRdb stores this immuneACCESS table with in-frame sequences only. Part of the clones is absent; in the studies checked, under half of the shortfall reflects unresolved V genes, and no reason is known for the rest. The sample has 150,000 to 200,000 clones on record, roughly 60% of them singletons. Under 7% of the sample lies in the top ten. This specimen was CD4+ T cells sorted from blood, taken at week 24, from a patient treated with tofacitinib. The receptors were sampled from a human donor with alopecia areata.

The V gene is TRBV5-1, the J gene TRBJ2-1; possibly TRBD2 for D (5 bases). The CDR3 contains 14 residues. The V gene lost 7 bases and the J gene lost 5 bases, with 16 bases spanning the gap. Germline V lookup: CDR1 SGHRS, CDR2 YFSETQ. CDR3 sequence: CASRGPALDNEQFF. Here the CDR3 DNA reads TGCGCCAGCCGCGGGCCCGCCTTGGACAATGAGCAGTTCTTC.

This clone appeared a few times. The rearrangement joins TRBV4-2 to TRBJ1-1; D is undetermined. Germline CDR1 LGHNA, CDR2 YNFKEQ. The CDR3 covers 14 residues. V lost 0 bases to trimming and J lost 5 bases, with 10 bases between them. The CDR3: CASSQEAQRTEAFF. The DNA of the CDR3 is TGTGCCAGCAGCCAAGAGGCTCAGAGAACTGAAGCTTTCTTT.

The chain employs TRBV5-6 and TRBJ1-2; D not resolved. Germline V CDR1 and CDR2: SGHDT, YYEEEE. V lost 0 bases and J lost 0, with 3 bases in between. This CDR3 contains 13 residues. CDR3 sequence reads: CASSLGTNYGYTF. CDR3 nucleotide sequence: TGTGCCAGCAGCTTGGGGACTAACTATGGCTACACCTTC.

J is TRBJ1-2 and V is TRBV5-6; no clear D. CDR3 length: 13 residues. The germline CDR1 and CDR2 sequences are SGHDT and YYEEEE. The ends were cut back, 1 base at V and 4 bases at J, with 8 bases in the middle. CDR3 region: CASSLHQSYGYTF. In DNA, the CDR3 is TGTGCCAGCAGCTTGCACCAGAGCTATGGCTACACCTTC.

In its sample, this clone was seen a few times. V is TRBV4-1 and J is TRBJ2-1; 9 positions agree with TRBD2. CDR3 length equals 17 residues. Germline lookup yields CDR1 MGHRA and CDR2 YSYEKL. V dropped 5 bases and J dropped 3; count of bases not matched to a gene: 11. CDR3: CASSLPGLALDYNEQFF. For the CDR3, the DNA is TGCGCCAGCAGCTTACCGGGACTAGCCCTTGACTACAATGAGCAGTTCTTC.

J is TRBJ2-7 and V is TRBV23-1, with 7 bases fitting TRBD2. TRBV23-1 is given ORF status, its function remaining uncertain. This CDR3 spans 17 amino acids. V was pared by 2 bases and J by 2 bases, with 12 bases of the junction left unmatched. The CDR3 sequence: CASSQRKEAGVPYEQYF. The CDR3 coding sequence is TGCGCCAGCAGTCAACGAAAGGAGGCGGGGGTTCCCTACGAGCAGTACTTC.

The chain carries TRBV9 and TRBJ2-2, with 11 nucleotides matching TRBD2. CDR1 SGDLS and CDR2 YYNGEE come from the germline V gene. With V trimmed by 4 bases and J by 4 bases, 9 bases remained unmatched. This CDR3 has 17 amino acids. CDR3 nucleotide sequence: TGTGCCAGCAGCCTATCCGGGACTAGCGGTGCCACCGGGGAGCTGTTTTTT. It translates to CASSLSGTSGATGELFF.

This clone was seen only a few times. The chain has TRBV5-1 and TRBJ2-3, with 13 positions matching TRBD2. Trimming removed 2 bases from V and 6 bases from J; junction bases left unmatched: 12. Per germline, CDR1 SGHRS and CDR2 YFSETQ. The CDR3 covers 18 residues. CDR3 region: CASSFRLAGGSAHDTQYF. DNA of the CDR3: TGCGCCAGCAGCTTCCGACTAGCGGGGGGATCTGCACATGATACGCAGTATTTT.

This clone has a handful of counts. V gene TRBV29-1 combines with J gene TRBJ2-3, with 7 bases that match TRBD1. Germline CDR1 SQVTM, CDR2 ANQGSEA. The trim removed 3 bases at V and 3 bases at J, leaving 3 bases unmatched. This CDR3 is built from 13 residues. The CDR3 loop is CSVEQQGTDTQYF. The CDR3 DNA follows: TGCAGCGTTGAGCAACAGGGGACAGATACGCAGTATTTT.

The J gene is TRBJ1-3, the V gene TRBV29-1; D unresolved. V lost 8 bases and J 0 bases, leaving 14 bases between the germline ends. The CDR3 runs 14 residues. From germline, CDR1 is SQVTM and CDR2 ANQGSEA. CDR3 residues: CSIDMGSSGNTIYF. The CDR3 coding sequence is TGCAGCATCGATATGGGAAGCTCTGGAAACACCATATATTTT.